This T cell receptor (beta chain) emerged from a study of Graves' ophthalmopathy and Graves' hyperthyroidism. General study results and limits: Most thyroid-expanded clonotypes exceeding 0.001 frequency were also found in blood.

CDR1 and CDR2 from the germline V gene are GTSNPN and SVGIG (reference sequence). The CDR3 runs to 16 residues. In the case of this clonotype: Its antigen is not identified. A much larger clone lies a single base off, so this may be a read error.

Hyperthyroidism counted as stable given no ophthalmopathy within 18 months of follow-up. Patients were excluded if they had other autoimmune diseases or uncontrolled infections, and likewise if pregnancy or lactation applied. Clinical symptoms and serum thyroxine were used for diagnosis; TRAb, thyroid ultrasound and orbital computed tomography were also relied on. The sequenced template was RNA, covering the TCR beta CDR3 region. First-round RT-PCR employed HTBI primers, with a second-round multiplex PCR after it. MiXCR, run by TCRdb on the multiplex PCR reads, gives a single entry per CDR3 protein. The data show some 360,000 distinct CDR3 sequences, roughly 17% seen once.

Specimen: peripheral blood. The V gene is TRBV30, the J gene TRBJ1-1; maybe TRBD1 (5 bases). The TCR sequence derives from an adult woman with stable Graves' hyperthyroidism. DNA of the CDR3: TGTGCCTGGAGTGCAAGAGAAGGGGTCCGTTACACTGATGCTTTCTTT. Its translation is CAWSAREGVRYTDAFF. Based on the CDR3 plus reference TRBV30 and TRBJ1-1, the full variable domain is SQTIHQWPATLVQPVGSPLSLECTVEGTSNPNLYWYRQAAGRGLQLLFYSVGIGQISSEVPQNLSASRPQDRQFILSSKKLLLSDSGFYLCAWSAREGVRYTDAFFGQGTRLTVV.